This paragraph reports one T cell receptor (beta chain). Its antigen is not identified. The PCR used 60 Vbeta and 13 Jbeta primers. Profiled with immunoSEQ multiplex PCR; TCRdb holds only in-frame clones, not every one. The repertoire holds around 120,000 clones, with over 65% as singletons. Looked up from germline, CDR1 is SGHVS and CDR2 is FNYEAQ. After removal of 5 bases from V and 0 bases from J, the junction contained 4 bases not matched to a gene. This CDR3 contains 17 residues. This sample stems from a study of cytomegalovirus exposure and HLA in healthy donors. The study, taken as a whole, reports: Associated with HLA alleles at 0.05 false discovery rate in a later analysis were approximately 17,000 TCR beta sequences. Diagnosis of cytomegalovirus status made by the classifier reportedly showed high specificity and sensitivity.

V is TRBV7-6 and J is TRBJ2-3; 14 nucleotides agree with TRBD2. Sequencing input: PBMCs. The clonotype comes from a woman aged 25 to 39 in good health and CMV-seropositive. The CDR3 DNA reads as TGTGCCAGCAGCGGCGGGACTAGCGGGGGTAGCACAGATACGCAGTATTTT. Amino acid sequence: CASSGGTSGGSTDTQYF.